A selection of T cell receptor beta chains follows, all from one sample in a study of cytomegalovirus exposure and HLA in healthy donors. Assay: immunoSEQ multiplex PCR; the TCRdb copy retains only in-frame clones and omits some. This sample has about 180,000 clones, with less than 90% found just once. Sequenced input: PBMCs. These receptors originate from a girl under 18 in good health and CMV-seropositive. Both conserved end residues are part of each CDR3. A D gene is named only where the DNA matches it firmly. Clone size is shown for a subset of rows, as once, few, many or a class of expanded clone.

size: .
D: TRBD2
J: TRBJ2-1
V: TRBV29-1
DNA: TGCAGCGTTACGGGACTAGCGGGGAACAATGAGCAGTTCTTC
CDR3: CSVTGLAGNNEQFF

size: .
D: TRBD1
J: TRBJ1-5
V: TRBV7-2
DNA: TGTGCCAGCAGCTTGCGGACAGGGATTCAGCCCCAGCATTTT
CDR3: CASSLRTGIQPQHF

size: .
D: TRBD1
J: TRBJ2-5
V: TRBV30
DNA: TGTGCCTGGGCCACAGGGGTTCCAGAGACCCAGTACTTC
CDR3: CAWATGVPETQYF

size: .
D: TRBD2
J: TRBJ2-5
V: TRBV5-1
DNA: TGCGCCAGCAGCTTGGAGGTTGGCGGGGGAGGCCAAGAGACCCAGTACTTC
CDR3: CASSLEVGGGGQETQYF

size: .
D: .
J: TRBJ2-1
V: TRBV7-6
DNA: TGTGCCAGCAGTTTGACAGGTTCCTTCTACAATGAGCAGTTCTTC
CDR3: CASSLTGSFYNEQFF

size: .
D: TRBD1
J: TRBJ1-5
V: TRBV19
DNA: TGTGCCAGTAGTAGGGGACAGACTAATCAGCCCCAGCATTTT
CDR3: CASSRGQTNQPQHF

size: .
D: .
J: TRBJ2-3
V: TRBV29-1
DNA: TGCAGCGTTGATGGGACACCCTCCACAGATACGCAGTATTTT
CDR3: CSVDGTPSTDTQYF

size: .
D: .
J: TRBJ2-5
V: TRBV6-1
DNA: TGTGCCAGCTCCCTCAATTTAGGAGGGGAGACCCAGTACTTC
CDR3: CASSLNLGGETQYF

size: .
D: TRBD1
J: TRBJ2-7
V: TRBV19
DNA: TGTGCCAGTAGCCCCGGGACAGGCGCTGTTTACGAGCAGTACTTC
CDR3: CASSPGTGAVYEQYF

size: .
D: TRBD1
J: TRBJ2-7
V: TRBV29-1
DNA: TGCAGCGTTGAGGACAGGACGTACGAGCAGTACTTC
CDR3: CSVEDRTYEQYF

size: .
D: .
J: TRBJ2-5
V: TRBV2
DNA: TGTGCCAGCGGTCCGCGGGGAGAGACCCAGTACTTC
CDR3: CASGPRGETQYF

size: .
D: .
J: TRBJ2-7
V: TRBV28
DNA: TGTGCCAGCAGGTTGATCCAGGGGAGCTCCTACGAGCAGTACTTC
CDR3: CASRLIQGSSYEQYF

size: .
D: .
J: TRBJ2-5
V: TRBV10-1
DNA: TGTGCCGGCAGTGAGCTAAAGAGGGAGACCCAGTACTTC
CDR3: CAGSELKRETQYF

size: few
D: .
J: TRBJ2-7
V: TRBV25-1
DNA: TGTGCCAGCAGCGCCCCCGGGGTAGGGAGCTCCTACGAGCAGTACTTC
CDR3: CASSAPGVGSSYEQYF

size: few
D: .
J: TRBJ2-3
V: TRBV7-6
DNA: TGTGCCAGCAGCTTCAGGGCTCGAGATACGCAGTATTTT
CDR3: CASSFRARDTQYF

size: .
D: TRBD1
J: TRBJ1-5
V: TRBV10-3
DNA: TGTGCCATCAGTAAAGCCGGGACAGAGAGCAATCAGCCCCAGCATTTT
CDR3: CAISKAGTESNQPQHF

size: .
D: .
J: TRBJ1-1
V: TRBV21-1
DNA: TGTGCCAGCAGCAGTGCGGAGGGGAACACTGAAGCTTTCTTT
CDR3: CASSSAEGNTEAFF

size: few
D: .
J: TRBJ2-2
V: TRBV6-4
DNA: TGTGCCAGCAGTGCTAATCCGGGAGTACTCACCGGGGAGCTGTTTTTT
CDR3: CASSANPGVLTGELFF

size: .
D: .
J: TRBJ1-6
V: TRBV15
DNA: TGTGCCACCAGCAGAGATCTTAGCCAGCATAATTCACCCCTCCACTTT
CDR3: CATSRDLSQHNSPLHF

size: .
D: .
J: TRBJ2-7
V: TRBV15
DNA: TGTGCCACCAGCAGAGATCAGAGAGGGGGCTCCTACGAGCAGTACTTC
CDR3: CATSRDQRGGSYEQYF

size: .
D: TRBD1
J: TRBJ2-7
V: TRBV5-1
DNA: TGCGCCAGCAGCTTGGGGACAGGGGGCTACGAGCAGTACTTC
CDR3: CASSLGTGGYEQYF

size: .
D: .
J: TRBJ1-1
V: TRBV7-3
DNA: TGTGCCAGCAGCCCCCAGGGGAACACTGAAGCTTTCTTT
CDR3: CASSPQGNTEAFF

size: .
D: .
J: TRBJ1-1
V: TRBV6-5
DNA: TGTGCCAGCAGTTACTCGAAACAGGGAACCACTGAAGCTTTCTTT
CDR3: CASSYSKQGTTEAFF

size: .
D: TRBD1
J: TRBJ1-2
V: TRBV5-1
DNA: TGCGCCAGCAGCGCACAGGGGGCGGTCTATGGCTACACCTTC
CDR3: CASSAQGAVYGYTF

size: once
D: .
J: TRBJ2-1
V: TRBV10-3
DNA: TGTGCCATCAGTGCAGGCAACGGAAATGAGCAGTTCTTC
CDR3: CAISAGNGNEQFF

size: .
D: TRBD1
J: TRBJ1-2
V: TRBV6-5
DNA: TGTGCCAGCAGTTACGGGTGGACAGGGGGGTATGGCTACACCTTC
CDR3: CASSYGWTGGYGYTF

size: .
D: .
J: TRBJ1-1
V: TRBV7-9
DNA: TGTGCCAGCAGCCCGGGGGGCGTCCCTGAAGCTTTCTTT
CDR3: CASSPGGVPEAFF

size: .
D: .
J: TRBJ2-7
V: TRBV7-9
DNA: TGTGCCAGCAGCTTCGAGTTCAACGAGCAGTACTTC
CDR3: CASSFEFNEQYF

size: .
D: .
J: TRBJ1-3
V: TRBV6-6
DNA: TGTGCCAGCAGTTACTCCGGAGAACTAGGTGGAAACACCATATATTTT
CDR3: CASSYSGELGGNTIYF

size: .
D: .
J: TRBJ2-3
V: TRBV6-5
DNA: TGTGCCAGCAGTTACCAGGGGTTCACAGATACGCAGTATTTT
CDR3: CASSYQGFTDTQYF

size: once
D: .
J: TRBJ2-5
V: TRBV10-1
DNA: TGCGCCAGCTCTTTCCAAGAGACCCAGTACTTC
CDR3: CASSFQETQYF

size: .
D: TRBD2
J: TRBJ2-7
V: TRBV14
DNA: TGTGCCAGCAGCCAGGTCACTAGCGGGAGGTCCTACGAGCAGTACTTC
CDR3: CASSQVTSGRSYEQYF

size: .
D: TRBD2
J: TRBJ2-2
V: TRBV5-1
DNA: TGCGCCAGCAGCTTGGCCGGGACTAGCGGGGGTAACACCGGGGAGCTGTTTTTT
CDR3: CASSLAGTSGGNTGELFF

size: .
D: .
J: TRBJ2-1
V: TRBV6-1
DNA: TGTGCCAGCAGTGAGTCGTCTAGTGCACCCTACAATGAGCAGTTCTTC
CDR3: CASSESSSAPYNEQFF

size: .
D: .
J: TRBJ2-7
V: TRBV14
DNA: TGTGCCAGCAGCCAAACAAGAGAGCAGTACTTC
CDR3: CASSQTREQYF

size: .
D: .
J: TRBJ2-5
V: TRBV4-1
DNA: TGCGCCAGCAGCCAAGATCCGAGCGCCGGGGAGACCCAGTACTTC
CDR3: CASSQDPSAGETQYF

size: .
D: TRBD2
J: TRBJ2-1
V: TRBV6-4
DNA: TGTGCCAGCAGTGATAGCGGGACTAGCTACAATGAGCAGTTCTTC
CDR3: CASSDSGTSYNEQFF

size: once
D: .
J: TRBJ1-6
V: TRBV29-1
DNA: TGCAGCGTTTCAAGGGGGTTGGGTTCACCCCTCCACTTT
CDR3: CSVSRGLGSPLHF

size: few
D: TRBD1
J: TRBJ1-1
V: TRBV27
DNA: TGTGCCAGCAGTCATCACAGGGGTATGAACACTGAAGCTTTCTTT
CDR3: CASSHHRGMNTEAFF

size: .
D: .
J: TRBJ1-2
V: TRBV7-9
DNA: TGTGCCAGCAGCTTACTTACAGGAGATGGCTACACCTTC
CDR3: CASSLLTGDGYTF

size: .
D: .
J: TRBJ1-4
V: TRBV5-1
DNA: TGCGCCAGCAGCTTGTATCCAGGCCTTAATGAAAAACTGTTTTTT
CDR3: CASSLYPGLNEKLFF

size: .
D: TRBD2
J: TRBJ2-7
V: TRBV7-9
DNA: TGTGCCAGCAGCCCCAGGGTAGCGGGAGGTTACGAGCAGTACTTC
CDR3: CASSPRVAGGYEQYF

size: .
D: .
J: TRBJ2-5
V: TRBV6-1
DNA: TGTGCCAGCAGTGAAGCGCCCAGACAAGAGACCCAGTACTTC
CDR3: CASSEAPRQETQYF

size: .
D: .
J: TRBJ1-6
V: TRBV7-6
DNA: TGTGCCAGCAGCCCAACTTCTCTGCTGCCCTATAATTCACCCCTCCACTTT
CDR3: CASSPTSLLPYNSPLHF

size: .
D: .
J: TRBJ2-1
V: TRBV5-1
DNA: TGCGCCAGCAGCTTGGACAGGGAGTTAGCTGAGCAGTTCTTC
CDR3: CASSLDRELAEQFF

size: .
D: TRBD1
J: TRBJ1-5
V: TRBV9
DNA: TGTGCCAGCAGCGTAGGGACAGGGCCCAATCAGCCCCAGCATTTT
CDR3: CASSVGTGPNQPQHF

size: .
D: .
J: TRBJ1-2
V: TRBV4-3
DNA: TGCGCCAGCAGCCAAGGGCCAACAGGAAACTATGGCTACACCTTC
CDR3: CASSQGPTGNYGYTF

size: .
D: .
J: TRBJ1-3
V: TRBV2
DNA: TGTGCCAGCAGATTGACATACTTATCCGGAAACACCATATATTTT
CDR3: CASRLTYLSGNTIYF

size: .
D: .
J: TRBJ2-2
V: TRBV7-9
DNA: TGTGCCAGCAGCTTAGCCCTAGTCACCGGGGAGCTGTTTTTT
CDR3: CASSLALVTGELFF

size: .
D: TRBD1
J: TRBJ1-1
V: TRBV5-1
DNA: TGCGCCAGCAGTTTCAACGGACAGGGTGGTACTGAAGCTTTCTTT
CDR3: CASSFNGQGGTEAFF

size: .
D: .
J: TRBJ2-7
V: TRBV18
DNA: TGTGCCAGCTCACCGAGGACATTGGATCGACTCGAGCAGTACTTC
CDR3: CASSPRTLDRLEQYF

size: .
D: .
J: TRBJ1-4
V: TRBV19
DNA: TGTGCCAGTAGAGTGACAGGAGGCTCTGAAAAACTGTTTTTT
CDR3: CASRVTGGSEKLFF

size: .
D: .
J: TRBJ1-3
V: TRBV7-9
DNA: TGTGCCAGCAGCTTAGCCCTCTCTGGAAACACCATATATTTT
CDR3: CASSLALSGNTIYF